These 30 T cell receptor beta chains originate from one sample sequenced in a study of blood T cell repertoires in COVID-19. Data came from immunoSEQ multiplex PCR; TCRdb stores just in-frame clones and leaves some out. The sample consists of tens of thousands of clones, approximately 86% of them appearing once. The sample consisted of peripheral blood. The receptors here all came from a woman of 80 years or more with acute or convalescent COVID-19.

The chain recombines TRBV12-5 with TRBJ2-1; D is ambiguous. There are 17 residues in the CDR3. The V end was cut by 1 base, the J end by 0 bases, with 13 bases between. CDR1 is LGHNT, CDR2 FRNRAP, per germline. The DNA for the CDR3 is TGTGCTAGTGGTTTGGGCCCTTTCTCGAGCTCCTACAATGAGCAGTTCTTC. Translated, it gives CASGLGPFSSSYNEQFF.

Only one count was recorded for this clone. An end of the junction differs from the germline gene, which may be a read error. The rearrangement joins TRBV3-1 (or the pseudogene TRBV3-2) to TRBJ1-2, with D unresolved. Germline V gene lookup returns CDR1 LGHDT and CDR2 YNNKEL (reference sequence). This CDR3 is 12 amino acids long. CDR3 sequence reads: CASSQAPGRRAF. The CDR3 DNA sequence: TGTGCCAGCAGCCAAGCCCCCGGGAGACGAGCCTTC.

This clone was seen many times. Other DNA sequences in the same sample also yield this CDR3. This rearrangement joins TRBV28 to TRBJ1-6, with 8 bases identical to TRBD1. Germline V gene data show CDR1 as MDHEN and CDR2 as SYDVKM. Unmatched junction bases numbered 4, after V lost 5 bases and J lost 7 bases. The CDR3 loop spans 14 amino acids. CDR3 nucleotide sequence: TGTGCCAGCAGTGGACAGGGTTACAATTCACCCCTCCACTTT. It translates to CASSGQGYNSPLHF.

The J gene is TRBJ2-3, the V gene TRBV5-4, with D perhaps TRBD1 (5 bases). The CDR3 has 14 amino acids. V was cut by 2 bases and J by 13 bases, with 20 bases left in between. Germline values: CDR1 SGHNT, CDR2 YYREEE (reference sequence). For the CDR3, the DNA is TGTGCCAGCAGCTTTGAGACTGGGGCAATACGGGAGTATTTT. This gives the protein CASSFETGAIREYF.

The CDR3 bases are TGTGCCAGCAGCACTCAACCGGGAATATACAATGAGCAGTTCTTC. Translating it yields CASSTQPGIYNEQFF. The chain uses TRBV7-2 and TRBJ2-1, with D maybe TRBD2 (5 bases). The germline CDR1 and CDR2 sequences are SGHTA and FQGNSA. The CDR3 length is 15 residues. Trimming stripped 5 bases from V and 4 bases from J, with 15 bases between. Full variable domain (rest looked up from reference TRBV7-2 and TRBJ2-1): GAGVSQSPSNKVTEKGKDVELRCDPISGHTALYWYRQSLGQGLEFLIYFQGNSAPDKSGLPSDRFSAERTGGSVSTLTIQRTQQEDSAVYLCASSTQPGIYNEQFFGPGTRLTVL.

The gene calls are TRBV5-4 and TRBJ2-1; 13 bases fit TRBD2. This CDR3 contains 15 residues. The J segment lost 7 bases and the V segment lost 4 bases, leaving 5 bases of the junction unmatched. Germline lookup yields CDR1 SGHNT and CDR2 YYREEE (reference sequence). The CDR3 region has the DNA TGTGCCAGCAGCCCGGGGACTAGCGGGGTGAATGAGCAGTTCTTC. Translated, it gives CASSPGTSGVNEQFF.

V and J are TRBV12-5 and TRBJ2-7; D might be TRBD2 (5 bases). The CDR3 runs to 19 residues. V lost 2 bases and J lost 3, with 26 bases in between. CDR1 LGHNT and CDR2 FRNRAP come from the germline V gene. Here the CDR3 reads CASGLPPLGKRSTLYEQYF. CDR3 bases: TGTGCTAGTGGTTTGCCCCCTCTTGGGAAGCGGTCTACCCTCTACGAGCAGTACTTC. The complete variable domain, with remaining parts taken from reference TRBV12-5 and TRBJ2-7, reads DARVTQTPRHKVTEMGQEVTMRCQPILGHNTVFWYRQTMMQGLELLAYFRNRAPLDDSGMPKDRFSAEMPDATLATLKIQPSEPRDSAVYFCASGLPPLGKRSTLYEQYFGPGTRLTVT.

This sequence joins TRBV6-5 and TRBJ1-1, with no clear D. This CDR3 has 13 residues. CDR1 is MNHEY, CDR2 SVGAGI, per germline. Trimming removed 5 bases at V and 0 bases at J, with 7 bases between. This chain's CDR3 is CASSRAVNTEAFF. The CDR3 region has the DNA TGTGCCAGCAGTCGAGCGGTGAACACTGAAGCTTTCTTT.

The chain uses TRBV7-9 and TRBJ2-2; perhaps TRBD1 as D (5 bases). V was cut by 1 base and J by 4 bases, with 10 bases left in between. Per the germline V gene, CDR1 is SEHNR and CDR2 is FQNEAQ (reference sequence). This CDR3 spans 15 amino acids. The DNA of the CDR3 is TGTGCCAGCAGCTTAGGGGGCAGAATCACCGGGGAGCTGTTTTTT. This encodes CASSLGGRITGELFF.

The chain employs TRBV10-3 and TRBJ1-5; TRBD1 matches at 9 bases. Germline V gene lookup returns CDR1 ENHRY and CDR2 SYGVKD. J was trimmed by 7 bases and V by 2 bases; bases with no gene match: 9. CDR3 length: 16 amino acids. The CDR3 nucleotides are TGTGCCATCAGTGAGACCAAGACAGGGGGTCGGCAGCCCCAGCATTTT. As protein: CAISETKTGGRQPQHF.

The chain uses TRBV6-5 and TRBJ1-1; 8 positions match TRBD1. The germline CDR1 and CDR2 sequences are MNHEY and SVGAGI. Trimming cost V 0 bases and J 6 bases; bases outside gene matches: 6. This CDR3 comprises 15 residues. As DNA, the CDR3 is TGTGCCAGCAGTTACTCTATACAGGGGGTAGCTGAAGCTTTCTTT. It is translated as CASSYSIQGVAEAFF.

The V gene is TRBV5-8, the J gene TRBJ1-2; D may be TRBD1 (6 bases). CDR1 is SGHTS, CDR2 YDEGEE, per germline. Deletions cut 7 bases from V and 4 bases from J, with 11 bases between. CDR3 size: 12 residues. CDR3 DNA: TGTGCCAGCGAGAGGGGGAGCTATGGCTACACCTTC. Translating gives CASERGSYGYTF.

This sequence joins TRBV7-8 and TRBJ2-3; maybe TRBD1 (6 bases). V was pared by 5 bases and J by 4 bases, with 16 bases between. CDR1 and CDR2 (germline): SGHVS, FQNEAQ. CDR3 length: 15 residues. The CDR3 sequence: CASSDDRLRADTQYF. CDR3 nucleotide sequence: TGTGCCAGCAGCGATGACAGGCTAAGGGCAGATACGCAGTATTTT.

The chain combines TRBV5-1 with TRBJ1-4; D unresolved. V was clipped by 0 bases and J by 5 bases, with 14 bases between them. Germline assignment: CDR1 SGHRS and CDR2 YFSETQ. The CDR3 runs to 16 residues. The chain's CDR3 is CASSLAPGSMNEKLFF. CDR3 nucleotides: TGCGCCAGCAGCTTGGCCCCGGGGTCTATGAATGAAAAACTGTTTTTT.

This clone was seen only once. The rearrangement uses TRBV5-1 and TRBJ2-7; 7 bases are shared with TRBD2. Germline loops: CDR1 SGHRS, CDR2 YFSETQ. Losses at the gene ends were 0 bases for V and 1 base for J; bases not matched to a gene: 4. The CDR3 sequence is 15 residues long. The CDR3 DNA reads TGCGCCAGCAGCTTGGGAGCGGGGCGTTCCTACGAGCAGTACTTC. It specifies CASSLGAGRSYEQYF.

V is TRBV5-1 and J is TRBJ2-7; 10 nucleotides line up with TRBD1. Looked up from germline, CDR1 is SGHRS and CDR2 is YFSETQ. Trimming took 2 bases from V and 2 from J; bases not matched to a gene: 4. The CDR3 is 15 amino acids. The CDR3 here is CASSLPGQGPYEQYF. Here the CDR3 DNA reads TGCGCCAGCAGCTTACCGGGACAGGGGCCCTACGAGCAGTACTTC.

The chain uses TRBV7-9 and TRBJ2-5; 11 bases match TRBD2. Trimming cost V 2 bases and J 5 bases; bases outside gene matches: 4. The CDR3 consists of 15 residues. Germline V gene lookup returns CDR1 SEHNR and CDR2 FQNEAQ (reference sequence). The CDR3, as DNA: TGTGCCAGCAGCTTAACTAGCGGGGGAGTGGAGACCCAGTACTTC. This sequence encodes CASSLTSGGVETQYF.

The chain employs TRBV6-5 and TRBJ1-1; TRBD1 matches 9 bases. Per the germline V gene, CDR1 is MNHEY and CDR2 is SVGAGI. The CDR3 has 15 residues. The ends lost 2 bases at V and 4 bases at J; junction bases unmatched: 5. CDR3 protein: CASSYVGQGPTEAFF. DNA of the CDR3: TGTGCCAGCAGTTACGTTGGACAGGGGCCCACTGAAGCTTTCTTT.

This chain links TRBV15 with TRBJ1-6; 8 bases line up with TRBD1. CDR3 length: 17 amino acids. V shed 3 bases, J shed 2 bases, and the junction held 6 bases outside the gene matches. CDR1 and CDR2 from the germline V gene are LNHNV and YYDKDF (reference sequence). The CDR3: CATSSQGARAYNSPLHF. CDR3 DNA sequence: TGTGCCACCAGCAGTCAGGGGGCGCGGGCCTATAATTCACCCCTCCACTTT.

V gene TRBV5-6 combines with J gene TRBJ1-1; D call uncertain. Germline V gives CDR1 SGHDT, CDR2 YYEEEE. The CDR3 length is 15 residues. V was pared by 4 bases and J by 4 bases, with 17 bases between. The chain's CDR3 is CASSRRTERGTEAFF. Here the CDR3 DNA reads TGTGCCAGCAGCCGAAGGACGGAGCGGGGCACTGAAGCTTTCTTT.

V is TRBV3-1 (or the pseudogene TRBV3-2) and J is TRBJ2-7; 10 bases align to TRBD2. The ends lost 4 bases at V and 6 bases at J; junction bases unmatched: 9. Germline V CDR1 and CDR2: LGHDT, YNNKEL (reference sequence). The CDR3 contains 15 residues. The CDR3 nucleotides read TGTGCCAGCAGCCGAGCTAGCGGGGGAGGAGGCGAGCAGTACTTC. Its translation: CASSRASGGGGEQYF.

The rearrangement links TRBV21-1 to TRBJ2-1; the listed D gene, TRBD2, was not tested against the DNA. TRBV21-1 is given as a pseudogene. The CDR3 length is 12 residues. CDR3 in amino acids: CASSKPGNEQFF. CDR3 nucleotides: TGTGCCAGCAGCAAACCGGGGAATGAGCAGTTCTTC.

In its sample, this clone was seen once. V gene TRBV28 combines with J gene TRBJ1-6; maybe TRBD1 (5 bases). The germline CDR1 and CDR2 sequences are MDHEN and SYDVKM. The CDR3 length is 16 residues. The germline V and J ends were trimmed by 6 bases and 8 bases, with 20 bases remaining between them. The CDR3 DNA reads TGTGCCAGCAGGCCCGGGGGGGATGTAGCCCATTCACCCCTCCACTTT. Its translation is CASRPGGDVAHSPLHF. Based on the CDR3 plus reference TRBV28 and TRBJ1-6, the full variable domain is DVKVTQSSRYLVKRTGEKVFLECVQDMDHENMFWYRQDPGLGLRLIYFSYDVKMKEKGDIPEGYSVSREKKERFSLILESASTNQTSMYLCASRPGGDVAHSPLHFGNGTRLTVT.

The rearrangement links TRBV28 to TRBJ2-5, with D perhaps TRBD1 (5 bases). Trimming shortened V by 2 bases and J by 5 bases, and 9 bases separated the two germline ends. Germline V CDR1 and CDR2: MDHEN, SYDVKM. There are 13 residues in the CDR3. The CDR3 DNA reads as TGTGCCAGCAGTTTACAGGGAAGGGAGACCCAGTACTTC. It specifies CASSLQGRETQYF.

This clone was observed a single time. The V call is TRBV10-3, the J call TRBJ1-2, with D hard to call. The CDR3 covers 13 residues. From germline, CDR1 is ENHRY and CDR2 SYGVKD. The V and J ends lost 2 bases and 4 bases respectively, with 8 bases between them. The CDR3 spells CAISEAESYGYTF. In DNA, the CDR3 is TGTGCCATCAGTGAGGCAGAATCCTATGGCTACACCTTC.

This clone was counted once. The rearrangement uses TRBV5-6 and TRBJ2-7, with D perhaps matching TRBD2 (6 bases). The V and J ends lost 1 base and 7 bases respectively, with 21 bases between them. The CDR3 loop spans 16 amino acids. Germline CDR1 and CDR2: SGHDT and YYEEEE. Here the CDR3 reads CASSLRGRLARWEQYF. CDR3 in DNA: TGTGCCAGCAGCTTGCGGGGGAGGCTAGCGAGGTGGGAGCAGTACTTC. Full variable domain (missing parts from reference TRBV5-6 and TRBJ2-7): DAGVTQSPTHLIKTRGQQVTLRCSPKSGHDTVSWYQQALGQGPQFIFQYYEEEERQRGNFPDRFSGHQFPNYSSELNVNALLLGDSALYLCASSLRGRLARWEQYFGPGTRLTVT.

This sequence joins TRBV3-1 (or the pseudogene TRBV3-2) and TRBJ2-7; 7 bases match TRBD2. The CDR3 is 15 amino acids. V trimming: 5 bases; J trimming: 0 bases; junction bases outside the gene matches: 7. In germline, CDR1 is LGHDT, CDR2 YNNKEL (reference sequence). CDR3 bases: TGTGCCAGCAGCGATCCGGGGGGACCCTCCTACGAGCAGTACTTC. Protein: CASSDPGGPSYEQYF.

In the case of this clone: The same CDR3 arises from other DNA sequences in this sample as well. V usage is TRBV5-1 and J usage is TRBJ2-7, with TRBD2 identical over 11 bases. The CDR3 runs to 14 residues. The V gene end was trimmed by 2 bases and the J gene end by 2 bases; junction bases not matched to a gene: 0. Per the germline V gene, CDR1 is SGHRS and CDR2 is YFSETQ. CDR3 amino acids: CASSFSGGAYEQYF. Written as DNA, the CDR3 is TGCGCCAGCAGCTTTAGCGGGGGGGCCTACGAGCAGTACTTC. Variable domain in full (rest from reference TRBV5-1 and TRBJ2-7): KAGVTQTPRYLIKTRGQQVTLSCSPISGHRSVSWYQQTPGQGLQFLFEYFSETQRNKGNFPGRFSGRQFSNSRSEMNVSTLELGDSALYLCASSFSGGAYEQYFGPGTRLTVT.

The chain carries TRBV19 and TRBJ2-3; no clear D. This CDR3 comprises 11 residues. V lost 8 bases and J lost 3, with 6 bases in between. Germline CDR1 is LNHDA and CDR2 is SQIVND (reference sequence). The DNA for the CDR3 is TGTGCCAGTTCGCAGACAGATACGCAGTATTTT. Amino acid sequence: CASSQTDTQYF.

The chain recombines TRBV5-5 with TRBJ2-5; the D gene is possibly TRBD2 (5 bases). From germline, CDR1 is SGHKS and CDR2 YYEKEE (reference sequence). This CDR3 region has 14 residues. V shed 4 bases and J shed 4 bases, with 14 bases lying between them. CDR3 protein: CASSLPGLRETQYF. In DNA, the CDR3 is TGTGCCAGCAGCCTCCCGGGGTTAAGAGAGACCCAGTACTTC.